These 6 T cell receptor beta chains originate from one sample sequenced in a study of shared clonotypes between healthy human individuals. Measured with immunoSEQ multiplex PCR; TCRdb has only the in-frame clones, and not every one. The table records under 600,000 clones, more than 95% of them present only once. Sequenced: naive CD4+ T cells sorted from blood. The subset: CD45RA+ positively selected. The receptors were gathered from a woman in her 30s in good health.

The chain recombines TRBV11-2 with TRBJ1-2; weak D call: TRBD1 (6 bases). Germline V gene sequence: CDR1 SGHAT, CDR2 FQNNGV. The CDR3 is 13 residues long. Deletions cut 5 bases from V and 3 bases from J, with 10 bases between. The CDR3 reads CASSPSGDYGYTF. The DNA of the CDR3 is TGTGCCAGCAGCCCTTCAGGGGACTATGGCTACACCTTC.

The chain links TRBV5-1 to TRBJ1-1; D unresolved. Per germline, CDR1 SGHRS and CDR2 YFSETQ. The CDR3 loop spans 14 amino acids. Trimming pared 4 bases from V and 1 base from J, leaving 11 bases between. DNA of the CDR3: TGCGCCAGCAGCCCGTTAGACTGGAACACTGAAGCTTTCTTT. Translated, it gives CASSPLDWNTEAFF.

This sequence joins TRBV18 and TRBJ1-1; possible D gene TRBD1, 5 bases. There are 16 residues in the CDR3. Per germline, CDR1 KGHSH and CDR2 LQKENI. V dropped 3 bases and J dropped 1 base, with 15 bases sitting between them. The chain's CDR3 is CASSPPRGTENTEAFF. CDR3 sequence (DNA): TGTGCCAGCTCACCTCCGAGAGGGACCGAGAACACTGAAGCTTTCTTT.

This clone was detected only a few times. V gene TRBV4-1 combines with J gene TRBJ1-1; perhaps TRBD1 as D (6 bases). CDR3 length: 15 residues. The V and J ends lost 5 bases and 4 bases respectively, with 17 bases between them. Germline V CDR1 and CDR2: MGHRA, YSYEKL. This CDR3 is CASSDDHRDGTEAFF. In DNA form, the CDR3 reads TGCGCCAGCAGCGACGATCACAGGGATGGCACTGAAGCTTTCTTT.

V and J are TRBV6-1 and TRBJ2-5; D remains ambiguous. The V gene lost 2 bases and the J gene lost 0 bases, with 4 bases spanning the gap. Germline CDR1 reads MNHNS; CDR2 reads SASEGT. The CDR3 extends over 13 amino acids. The CDR3 coding sequence is TGTGCCAGCAGTGAACAGTACCAAGAGACCCAGTACTTC. This sequence encodes CASSEQYQETQYF.

DNA for the CDR3: TGTGCCAGTAGTATCTCGGGAGGGGCCGGGGAGCTGTTTTTT. It translates to CASSISGGAGELFF. V gene TRBV19 combines with J gene TRBJ2-2; 8 nucleotides match TRBD2. Germline CDR1 and CDR2: LNHDA and SQIVND (reference sequence). This CDR3 spans 14 amino acids. Trimming cost V 3 bases and J 6 bases; bases outside gene matches: 3.